This T cell receptor beta chain was obtained from a study of PD-1 blockade in classical Hodgkin lymphoma. Study at large: The nivolumab dose that patients received was 3 mg/kg, given intravenously every 2 weeks. Study results and caveats: Complete responders showed a baseline diversity that resembled the diversity of newly diagnosed patients.

This CDR3 is 14 amino acids long. Repertoires were generated with immunoSEQ multiplex PCR, while TCRdb's copy carries only in-frame clones and drops some. The data show tens of thousands of clones, nearly 90% seen once. On this clone: The antigen is undetermined.

As to time point: cycle 4 day 1 (C4D1), after less than 7 weeks of nivolumab. Brentuximab vedotin exposure varied, and every patient relapsed after autologous stem cell transplantation. Each best response was a complete response, a partial response or progressive disease. The chain carries TRBV21-1 and TRBJ2-7; the table's TRBD2 call for D was not verified on the DNA. TRBV21-1 counts as a pseudogene. This receptor was obtained from a human donor with classical Hodgkin lymphoma. The sample in question was peripheral blood mononuclear cells (PBMCs), obtained before the fourth cycle of nivolumab. The CDR3 here is CASSMRGGGYEQYF. The CDR3 nucleotides are TGTGCCAGCAGCATGCGGGGGGGCGGGTACGAGCAGTACTTC.